This is a list of T cell receptor beta chains from one sample in a study of blood T cell repertoires in COVID-19. Sequencing used immunoSEQ multiplex PCR; TCRdb keeps in-frame clones, though not all of them. The table shows around 250,000 clones, with more than 85% occurring only once. Sequenced sample: PBMCs or T cells enriched from blood (not recorded which). The receptors stem from a woman aged 50 to 60 who had recovered from COVID-19. Each CDR3 is given with its conserved first and last residue. D genes are given only for firm matches. Size is stated for part of the rows, as once, few or many counts, or as a class when the clone is expanded.

V gene,clone size,J gene,D gene,CDR3 protein,CDR3 DNA
TRBV7-8,NA,TRBJ1-1,TRBD1,CASSPRDRRNTKAFF,TGTGCCAGCAGCCCGCGGGACAGGAGGAACACTAAAGCTTTCTTT
TRBV18,NA,TRBJ1-6,NA,CASSPIRGAGALHF,TGTGCCAGCTCACCTATTCGGGGGGCTGGAGCCCTCCACTTT
TRBV2,NA,TRBJ1-5,TRBD1,CASSKTGGYQPQHF,TGTGCCAGCAGTAAGACAGGGGGTTATCAGCCCCAGCATTTT
TRBV2,NA,TRBJ2-7,TRBD1,CASRGQSYEQYF,TGTGCCAGCAGGGGACAGTCCTACGAGCAGTACTTC
TRBV4-1,NA,TRBJ2-7,NA,CASSQAETESYEQYF,TGCGCCAGCAGCCAAGCGGAGACGGAGTCCTACGAGCAGTACTTC
TRBV6-5,many,TRBJ2-5,TRBD2,CASGQAGSSETQYF,TGTGCCAGCGGCCAAGCGGGAAGTTCAGAGACCCAGTACTTC
TRBV3-1/TRBV3-2,NA,TRBJ2-2,NA,CASSQGGNTGELFF,TGTGCCAGCAGCCAAGGCGGTAACACCGGGGAGCTGTTTTTT
TRBV27,once,TRBJ2-7,TRBD2,CASQKSGSGEQYF,TGTGCCAGCCAAAAAAGCGGGAGTGGCGAGCAGTACTTC
TRBV30,NA,TRBJ1-5,TRBD1,CAWSLQGTSNQPQHF,TGTGCCTGGAGTTTACAGGGGACTAGCAATCAGCCCCAGCATTTT
TRBV10-3,NA,TRBJ1-6,NA,CAISEAKGNYNSPLHF,TGTGCCATCAGTGAGGCGAAGGGGAACTATAATTCACCCCTCCACTTT
TRBV20-1,NA,TRBJ2-7,TRBD1,CSASGTRTGRYEQYF,TGCAGTGCTAGTGGTACGAGGACAGGGCGCTACGAGCAGTACTTC
TRBV4-3,NA,TRBJ2-1,NA,CASSQEVWQGPMQFF,TGCGCCAGCAGCCAAGAGGTGTGGCAGGGGCCGATGCAGTTCTTC
TRBV6-2/TRBV6-3,few,TRBJ2-1,TRBD1,CASSRGQGIGFNEQFF,TGTGCCAGCAGTCGGGGACAGGGAATAGGCTTTAATGAGCAGTTCTTC
TRBV7-3,NA,TRBJ1-2,TRBD1,CASSRDRDEGYTF,TGTGCCAGCAGCCGCGACAGGGATGAAGGCTACACCTTC
TRBV28,NA,TRBJ2-2,NA,CASRGVSNTGELFF,TGTGCCAGCAGAGGGGTTTCGAACACCGGGGAGCTGTTTTTT
TRBV5-1,NA,TRBJ1-1,TRBD1,CASSQDREWMNTEAFF,TGCGCCAGCAGCCAGGACAGGGAGTGGATGAACACTGAAGCTTTCTTT
TRBV29-1,NA,TRBJ1-2,TRBD1,CSVAAQGARGYTF,TGCAGCGTTGCGGCACAGGGGGCTCGTGGCTACACCTTC
TRBV5-6,NA,TRBJ1-1,TRBD1,CASSFTGATEAFF,TGTGCCAGCAGCTTCACAGGGGCCACTGAAGCTTTCTTT
TRBV30,NA,TRBJ1-4,NA,CAWSGPPTGVNEKLFF,TGTGCCTGGAGTGGACCGCCCACAGGAGTTAATGAAAAACTGTTTTTT
TRBV12-3/TRBV12-4,NA,TRBJ1-2,NA,CASSRDAYGYTF,TGTGCCAGCAGTCGCGATGCCTATGGCTACACCTTC
TRBV5-4,NA,TRBJ1-2,TRBD1,CASSSPGQDKMGYTF,TGTGCCAGCAGCTCCCCGGGACAGGATAAAATGGGTTACACCTTC
TRBV5-8,NA,TRBJ2-5,NA,CASSSGSVYQETQYF,TGTGCCAGCAGTTCCGGTAGCGTATACCAAGAGACCCAGTACTTC
TRBV30,NA,TRBJ2-7,TRBD1,CAYLGTGGREQYF,TGTGCCTACCTTGGGACAGGGGGCCGGGAGCAGTACTTC
TRBV5-1,NA,TRBJ2-3,TRBD2,CASSLSGIADTQYF,TGCGCCAGCAGCTTGAGCGGGATCGCAGATACGCAGTATTTT
TRBV11-1,NA,TRBJ2-3,TRBD1,CASSLRGGSTDTQYF,TGTGCCAGCAGCTTACGAGGGGGCTCCACCGATACGCAGTATTTT
TRBV12-5,NA,TRBJ2-1,TRBD2,CASGTLAGAFGFYNEQFF,TGTGCTAGTGGTACCCTAGCGGGAGCCTTTGGCTTTTACAATGAGCAGTTCTTC
TRBV30,NA,TRBJ1-4,TRBD1,CAWSVRTGATNEKLFF,TGTGCCTGGAGTGTAAGGACAGGGGCAACTAATGAAAAACTGTTTTTT
TRBV19,NA,TRBJ2-7,TRBD2,CASSEIAGATYEQYF,TGTGCCAGTAGTGAGATAGCGGGAGCCACCTACGAGCAGTACTTC
TRBV7-3,NA,TRBJ2-6,NA,CASSWQVSGANVLTF,TGTGCCAGCTCCTGGCAGGTATCTGGGGCCAACGTCCTGACTTTC
TRBV4-1,once,TRBJ2-3,TRBD2,CASSQGRLAGGNTQYF,TGCGCCAGCAGCCAAGGCCGACTAGCGGGAGGGAATACGCAGTATTTT
TRBV28,NA,TRBJ2-2,NA,CASRFDRPNTGELFF,TGTGCCAGCAGATTTGACAGGCCTAACACCGGGGAGCTGTTTTTT
TRBV30,once,TRBJ1-3,NA,CAWSIRDSVFSGNTIYF,TGTGCCTGGAGTATCCGGGACTCAGTATTCTCTGGAAACACCATATATTTT
TRBV20-1,NA,TRBJ2-2,TRBD2,CSAGAGGELFF,TGCAGTGCCGGAGCGGGAGGGGAGCTGTTTTTT
TRBV11-3,NA,TRBJ2-2,TRBD2,CASSQGTSGRLVGELFF,TGTGCCAGCAGCCAAGGGACTAGCGGGAGGCTAGTCGGGGAGCTGTTTTTT
TRBV15,many,TRBJ1-6,NA,CATSHGPGSYNSPLHF,TGTGCCACCAGCCATGGGCCCGGCTCCTATAATTCACCCCTCCACTTT
TRBV3-1/TRBV3-2,NA,TRBJ2-2,TRBD2,CASSQGSSGRNTGELFF,TGTGCCAGCAGCCAGGGGAGTAGCGGGCGGAACACCGGGGAGCTGTTTTTT
TRBV21-1,NA,TRBJ1-5,NA,CSRLRTGDNQPQHF,TGTTCAAGACTAAGGACAGGTGACAATCAGCCCCAGCATTTT
TRBV5-1,NA,TRBJ1-2,NA,CASSLGQSFYGYTF,TGCGCCAGCAGCTTGGGACAGTCCTTCTATGGCTACACCTTC
TRBV9,NA,TRBJ2-2,TRBD1,CASSTQGAGELFF,TGTGCCAGCAGCACCCAGGGGGCCGGGGAGCTGTTTTTT
TRBV7-9,NA,TRBJ2-5,TRBD2,CASTPTSGSETQYF,TGTGCCAGCACCCCGACTAGCGGGAGTGAGACCCAGTACTTC
TRBV11-2,NA,TRBJ1-2,NA,CASSSQTHGGYTF,TGTGCCAGCAGCTCCCAGACCCACGGGGGCTACACCTTC